A single sample is the source of the 24 T cell receptor beta chains below, sequenced in a study of blood T cell repertoires in COVID-19. The method was immunoSEQ multiplex PCR; TCRdb's version includes in-frame clones alone and lacks a portion of them. The profile shows 35,000 to 45,000 clones, 73% of them singletons. Material: peripheral blood. The source is an elderly man with acute or convalescent COVID-19.

The J gene is TRBJ1-4, the V gene TRBV18; D remains unclear. The CDR3 length is 16 residues. The germline CDR1 and CDR2 sequences are KGHSH and LQKENI. V dropped 2 bases and J dropped 7 bases, with 17 bases sitting between them. The CDR3, as DNA: TGTGCCAGCTCACCAGCCATACCTGGCAGAGGTGAAAAACTGTTTTTT. Translation gives CASSPAIPGRGEKLFF.

In DNA form, the CDR3 reads TGTGCCAGCGGGAGGCAGGCCCAGTCTGGGGCCAACGTCCTGACTTTC. Translation: CASGRQAQSGANVLTF. The V and J genes are TRBV2 and TRBJ2-6; D possibly corresponds to TRBD2 (6 bases). The CDR3 spans 16 residues. Germline CDR1 is SNHLY and CDR2 is FYNNEI. V lost 8 bases and J 1 base, leaving 15 bases between the germline ends.

This clone was observed a single time. CDR3 in DNA: TGTGCCAGCAGCTTGAGGACAGGGCTAACGGAAAAACTGTTTTTT. It encodes CASSLRTGLTEKLFF. The chain uses TRBV5-8 and TRBJ1-4, with 8 bases fitting TRBD1. The junction had 7 bases not matched to a gene; V was cut back by 1 base and J by 8 bases. The CDR3 length is 15 residues. Per the germline V gene, CDR1 is SGHTS and CDR2 is YDEGEE. Drawing the rest from reference TRBV5-8 and TRBJ1-4, the complete variable domain is EAGVTQSPTHLIKTRGQQATLRCSPISGHTSVYWYQQALGLGLQFLLWYDEGEERNRGNFPPRFSGRQFPNYSSELNVNALELEDSALYLCASSLRTGLTEKLFFGSGTQLSVL.

There are a few counts of this clone. The V call is TRBV6-2 or TRBV6-3, the J call TRBJ2-3; the D gene is possibly TRBD2 (5 bases). The CDR3 contains 13 residues. V lost 2 bases, J lost 4 bases, and 7 bases lay in between. Germline V gene lookup returns CDR1 MNHEY and CDR2 SVGEGT. The DNA for the CDR3 is TGTGCCAGCAGTTACAGCGGCCCAGATACGCAGTATTTT. This gives the protein CASSYSGPDTQYF.

The V call is TRBV30, the J call TRBJ2-2; 10 bases match TRBD1. Germline assignment: CDR1 GTSNPN and CDR2 SVGIG (reference sequence). Germline trimming cut 3 bases from V and 5 bases from J; bases unmatched to any gene: 6. The CDR3 extends over 15 amino acids. The CDR3 DNA sequence: TGTGCCTGGAGGACAGGGGGCGCGACGACCGGGGAGCTGTTTTTT. Its protein is CAWRTGGATTGELFF.

The rearrangement joins TRBV4-1 to TRBJ2-7, with a weak D call TRBD2 (5 bases). CDR1 and CDR2 from the germline V gene are MGHRA and YSYEKL. This CDR3 region has 17 residues. V was cut by 0 bases and J by 0 bases, with 15 bases left in between. The CDR3, as DNA: TGCGCCAGCAGCCAAGATTCAGTGCAGCGGTCCTCCTACGAGCAGTACTTC. It translates to CASSQDSVQRSSYEQYF.

The chain uses TRBV21-1 and TRBJ2-7; the table names TRBD1, a call not compared with the DNA. TRBV21-1 is tagged as a pseudogene. This CDR3 comprises 14 residues. CDR3: CASRPGSTTYEQYF. The DNA for the CDR3 is TGTGCCAGCAGACCAGGGTCTACTACCTACGAGCAGTACTTC.

This rearrangement joins TRBV27 to TRBJ2-1, with D unclear. This CDR3 has 13 amino acids. Deletions cut 7 bases from V and 6 bases from J, with 13 bases between. Germline CDR1 MNHEY, CDR2 SMNVEV (reference sequence). CDR3 amino acids: CASTSRNFNEQFF. The CDR3 bases are TGTGCCAGCACCTCGAGGAACTTCAATGAGCAGTTCTTC.

This clone appeared once. The V and J genes are TRBV9 and TRBJ2-2; possible D gene TRBD2, 6 bases. The V end lost 4 bases, the J end lost 0 bases, and 13 bases lay between the germline ends. The CDR3 extends over 16 amino acids. The V gene's germline CDR1 is SGDLS and CDR2 YYNGEE. The CDR3 bases are TGTGCCAGCAGCCAAGCGGGTCTGACGAACACCGGGGAGCTGTTTTTT. Translating gives CASSQAGLTNTGELFF. Full variable domain (remainder filled in from reference TRBV9 and TRBJ2-2): DSGVTQTPKHLITATGQRVTLRCSPRSGDLSVYWYQQSLDQGLQFLIQYYNGEERAKGNILERFSAQQFPDLHSELNLSSLELGDSALYFCASSQAGLTNTGELFFGEGSRLTVL.

The rearrangement joins TRBV9 to TRBJ1-3; D is undetermined. Germline assignment: CDR1 SGDLS and CDR2 YYNGEE. Between the trimmed V and J ends, which lost 4 bases and 5 bases, there was a span of 19 bases. This CDR3 is 16 amino acids long. CDR3 region: CASSPGEGWTRNTIYF. CDR3 DNA: TGTGCCAGCAGCCCCGGTGAGGGTTGGACTAGAAACACCATATATTTT.

This clone was observed once. The chain combines TRBV4-1 with TRBJ1-2, with 7 bases aligning to TRBD1. Trimming took 1 base from V and 7 from J; bases not matched to a gene: 6. Germline CDR1 reads MGHRA; CDR2 reads YSYEKL. The CDR3 contains 14 residues. CDR3 DNA sequence: TGCGCCAGCAGCCAAGTAGGGGCAGGGGGTGGCTACACCTTC. Its protein product is CASSQVGAGGGYTF.

The chain is built from TRBV29-1 and TRBJ2-7; D is possibly TRBD2 (6 bases). The CDR3 sequence is 13 residues long. The ends were cut back, 7 bases at V and 0 bases at J, with 13 bases in the middle. Germline-derived CDR1 and CDR2 are SQVTM and ANQGSEA. The CDR3 coding sequence is TGCAGCGGTCGGGACTCAGGCTCCTACGAGCAGTACTTC. Translation: CSGRDSGSYEQYF.

The rearrangement joins TRBV10-3 to TRBJ2-1, with 9 bases aligning to TRBD2. The V segment lost 6 bases and the J segment 5 bases; nucleotides outside the gene matches: 5. The germline gives CDR1 ENHRY, CDR2 SYGVKD. The CDR3 is 14 residues long. The CDR3 loop is CAISRLAENNEQFF. The DNA for the CDR3 is TGTGCCATCAGCCGACTAGCGGAGAACAATGAGCAGTTCTTC.

This sequence joins TRBV6-2 or TRBV6-3 and TRBJ2-1, with D tentatively TRBD2 (6 bases). V was cut by 6 bases and J by 4 bases, with 13 bases left in between. CDR3 length equals 14 residues. CDR1 is MNHEY and CDR2 is SVGEGT in the germline V gene. DNA of the CDR3: TGTGCCAGCAGCTTACCGGGAGATTACAATGAGCAGTTCTTC. Protein product: CASSLPGDYNEQFF.

Sample share makes this clone medium-sized. The V call is TRBV3-1 (or the pseudogene TRBV3-2), the J call TRBJ2-1; D is undetermined. CDR1 and CDR2 from the germline V gene are LGHDT and YNNKEL (reference sequence). The CDR3 has 16 amino acids. Trimming removed 4 bases at V and 7 bases at J, with 20 bases between. As DNA, the CDR3 is TGTGCCAGCAGCCGGGTGGGCTCAAAGAATGGGAATGAGCAGTTCTTC. Translated, it gives CASSRVGSKNGNEQFF.

J is TRBJ2-1 and V is TRBV29-1, with D uncertain. Germline V gives CDR1 SQVTM, CDR2 ANQGSEA. This CDR3 has 11 amino acids. The ends were cut back, 7 bases at V and 8 bases at J, with 12 bases in the middle. The CDR3 here is CSDKRLHEQFF. CDR3 nucleotides: TGCAGCGACAAGAGACTCCATGAGCAGTTCTTC.

This clone occurred a few times. The chain carries TRBV30 and TRBJ1-5; D is undetermined. The V gene lost 7 bases and the J gene lost 3 bases, with 13 bases spanning the gap. There are 13 residues in the CDR3. Germline V gene data show CDR1 as GTSNPN and CDR2 as SVGIG (reference sequence). The CDR3 DNA sequence: TGTGCCTCCAGCCGGGGTTTCAATCAGCCCCAGCATTTT. Translation: CASSRGFNQPQHF.

This clone has only a few counts. CDR3: CSAASGSTDTQYF. The CDR3 nucleotides are TGCAGCGCCGCCTCCGGGAGTACAGATACGCAGTATTTT. The V gene is TRBV29-1, the J gene TRBJ2-3; a possible D gene is TRBD2 (6 bases). Germline V gene sequence: CDR1 SQVTM, CDR2 ANQGSEA. Trimming took off 7 bases at V and 3 bases at J, with 14 bases between the two ends. The CDR3 contains 13 residues.

The count of this clone is one. The rearrangement joins TRBV2 to TRBJ2-5; D gene uncertain. This CDR3 has 14 residues. The germline gives CDR1 SNHLY, CDR2 FYNNEI. Trimming cost V 6 bases and J 4 bases, with 15 bases left between them. The chain's CDR3 is CASRSSRVRETQYF. The CDR3 DNA is TGTGCCAGCAGATCCTCGAGAGTCCGAGAGACCCAGTACTTC.

The rearrangement joins TRBV29-1 to TRBJ1-2; D is uncertain. This CDR3 comprises 10 residues. The V and J ends lost 8 bases and 6 bases respectively, with 10 bases between them. Germline CDR1 is SQVTM and CDR2 is ANQGSEA. CDR3 nucleotides: TGCAGCTTCCGGGAGGATGGCTACACCTTC. Translating gives CSFREDGYTF.

The chain joins TRBV7-9 to TRBJ2-7, with D uncertain. This CDR3 is 13 amino acids long. Per germline, CDR1 SEHNR and CDR2 FQNEAQ (reference sequence). The V and J ends lost 1 base and 5 bases respectively, with 9 bases between them. The CDR3, as DNA: TGTGCCAGCAGCTTAGGGGCGAGAAACGAGCAGTACTTC. Protein sequence: CASSLGARNEQYF.

The chain uses TRBV20-1 and TRBJ1-2, with TRBD1 as a possible D gene (5 bases). Germline V gene sequence: CDR1 DFQATT, CDR2 SNEGSKA (reference sequence). V was trimmed by 3 bases and J by 8 bases, leaving 13 bases between them. CDR3 size: 12 residues. The CDR3 is CSASAGRQGYTF. Here the CDR3 DNA reads TGCAGTGCTAGTGCAGGGCGTCAAGGCTACACCTTC.

The rearrangement links TRBV10-3 to TRBJ2-1, with D unresolved. Germline V lookup: CDR1 ENHRY, CDR2 SYGVKD. The V end lost 0 bases, the J end lost 5 bases, and 8 bases lay between the germline ends. The CDR3 has 14 amino acids. The CDR3 is CAISESTGNNEQFF. The CDR3 DNA sequence: TGTGCCATCAGTGAGTCGACGGGTAACAATGAGCAGTTCTTC.

The chain links TRBV11-2 to TRBJ2-1, with D tentatively TRBD2 (5 bases). Germline V gene data show CDR1 as SGHAT and CDR2 as FQNNGV. Deletions cut 1 base from V and 10 bases from J, with 14 bases between. This CDR3 region has 14 residues. This CDR3 reads CASSLALDLTEQFF. The CDR3 DNA reads as TGTGCCAGCAGCTTAGCCCTGGACTTGACGGAGCAGTTCTTC.